This T cell receptor beta chain comes out of a study of cytomegalovirus exposure and HLA in healthy donors. Regarding this clone: Its antigen is as yet unknown.

The study ran its PCR with 60 Vbeta and 13 Jbeta primers. Produced via immunoSEQ multiplex PCR; TCRdb's table is partial and in-frame only. Among roughly 170,000 clones, around 86% were seen once, and the ten largest hold 1.6%. Findings of the study overall: Association of a missense DCLRE1C variant with TCR beta V- and J-gene trimming was reported in a later analysis. Serostatus for CMV was the only available immune exposure information.

Germline V gives CDR1 SGHKS, CDR2 YYEKEE (reference sequence). The CDR3 spans 14 residues. The trim removed 4 bases at V and 3 bases at J, leaving 7 bases unmatched. Sequenced: PBMCs. This TCR derives from a man between 50 and 59 years old in good health and CMV-seronegative. V gene TRBV5-5 combines with J gene TRBJ2-7, with 7 bases aligning to TRBD1. CDR3 residues: CASSRRDSHYEQYF. In nucleotides, the CDR3 is TGTGCCAGCAGCCGCCGGGACAGCCACTACGAGCAGTACTTC.